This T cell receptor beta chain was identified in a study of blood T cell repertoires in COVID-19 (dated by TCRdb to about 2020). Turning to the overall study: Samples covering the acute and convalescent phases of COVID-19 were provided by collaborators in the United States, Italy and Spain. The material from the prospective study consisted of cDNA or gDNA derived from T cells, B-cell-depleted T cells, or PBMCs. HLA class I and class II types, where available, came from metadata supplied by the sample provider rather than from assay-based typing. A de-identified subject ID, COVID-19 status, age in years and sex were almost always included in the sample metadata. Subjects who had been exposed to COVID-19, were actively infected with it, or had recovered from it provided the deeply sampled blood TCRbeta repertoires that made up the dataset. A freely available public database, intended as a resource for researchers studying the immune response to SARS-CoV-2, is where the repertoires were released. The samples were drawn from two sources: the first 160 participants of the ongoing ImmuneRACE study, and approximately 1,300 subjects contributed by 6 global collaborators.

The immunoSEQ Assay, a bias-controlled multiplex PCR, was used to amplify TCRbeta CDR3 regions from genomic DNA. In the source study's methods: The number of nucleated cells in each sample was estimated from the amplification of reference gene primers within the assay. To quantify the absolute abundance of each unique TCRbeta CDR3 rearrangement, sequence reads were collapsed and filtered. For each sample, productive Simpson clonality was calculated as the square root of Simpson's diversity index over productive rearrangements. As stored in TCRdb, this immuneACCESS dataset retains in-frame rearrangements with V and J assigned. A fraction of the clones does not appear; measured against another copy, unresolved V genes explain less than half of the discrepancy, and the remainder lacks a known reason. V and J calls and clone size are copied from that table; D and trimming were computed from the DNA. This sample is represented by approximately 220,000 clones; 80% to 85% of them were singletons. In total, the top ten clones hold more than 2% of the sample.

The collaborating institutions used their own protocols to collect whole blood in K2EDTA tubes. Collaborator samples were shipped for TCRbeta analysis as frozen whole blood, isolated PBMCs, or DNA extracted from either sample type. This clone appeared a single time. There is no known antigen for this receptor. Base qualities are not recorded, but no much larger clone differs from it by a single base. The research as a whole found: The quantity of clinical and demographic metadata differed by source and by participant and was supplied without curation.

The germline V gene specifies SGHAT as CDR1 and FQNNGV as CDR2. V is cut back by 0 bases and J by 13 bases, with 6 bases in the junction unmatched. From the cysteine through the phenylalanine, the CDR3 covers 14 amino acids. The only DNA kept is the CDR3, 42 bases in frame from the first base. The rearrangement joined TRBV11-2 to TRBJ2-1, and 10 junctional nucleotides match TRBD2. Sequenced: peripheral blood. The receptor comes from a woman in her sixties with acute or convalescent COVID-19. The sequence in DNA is TGTGCCAGCAGCTTAGAGGCTAGCGGGGGTCTCCAGTTCTTC. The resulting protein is CASSLEASGGLQFF.